These 9 T cell receptor beta chains were sequenced from one sample in a study of beta chain features in type 1 diabetes. Sequenced material consisted of expressed TCRB transcripts (all of the isolated RNA was reverse transcribed). This table comes from immunoSEQ multiplex PCR, and its TCRdb copy is limited to in-frame clones, with some not included. The sample holds a few hundred thousand clones, about 32% seen once. The sequenced sample was naive CD4+ T cells from blood. The receptor set was obtained from a young man in good health.

The V call is TRBV27, the J call TRBJ2-7; the D is unclear. V shed 6 bases and J shed 3 bases, with 6 bases lying between them. Germline V gene data show CDR1 as MNHEY and CDR2 as SMNVEV (reference sequence). The CDR3 runs to 11 residues. CDR3 coding DNA: TGTGCCAGCAGCAACTACTACGAGCAGTACTTC. Its protein product is CASSNYYEQYF.

This clone was seen once. The CDR3 loop reads CARTPSRTQYF. CDR3 DNA sequence: TGTGCCAGAACTCCTTCGAGGACCCAGTACTTC. The genes are TRBV7-2 and TRBJ2-5; D remains unclear. This CDR3 is 11 amino acids long. V lost 9 bases to trimming and J lost 7 bases, with 12 bases between them. The germline gives CDR1 SGHTA, CDR2 FQGNSA.

This clone has a handful of counts. V is TRBV14 and J is TRBJ2-1; 9 bases fit TRBD2. This CDR3 has 15 residues. Germline CDR1 and CDR2: SGHDN and FVKESK. V was pared by 6 bases and J by 3 bases, with 6 bases of the junction left unmatched. In nucleotides, the CDR3 is TGTGCCAGCAGGCTAGCGGGATCCAACTACAATGAGCAGTTCTTC. It translates to CASRLAGSNYNEQFF. Variable domain in full (rest from reference TRBV14 and TRBJ2-1): EAGVTQFPSHSVIEKGQTVTLRCDPISGHDNLYWYRRVMGKEIKFLLHFVKESKQDESGMPNNRFLAERTGGTYSTLKVQPAELEDSGVYFCASRLAGSNYNEQFFGPGTRLTVL.

The chain joins TRBV4-1 to TRBJ1-4; D not resolved. V lost 3 bases to trimming and J lost 6 bases, with 11 bases between them. CDR1 is MGHRA and CDR2 is YSYEKL in the germline V gene. This CDR3 has 14 amino acids. CDR3 sequence reads: CASSQGWEDEKLFF. CDR3 sequence (DNA): TGCGCCAGCAGCCAGGGGTGGGAGGATGAAAAACTGTTTTTT.

This clone was seen a few times. The sample holds other DNA sequences that translate to the same CDR3. The chain uses TRBV29-1 and TRBJ1-2, with D hard to call. Per the germline V gene, CDR1 is SQVTM and CDR2 is ANQGSEA. Trimming removed 6 bases from V and 6 bases from J, with 11 bases in between. This CDR3 comprises 11 residues. CDR3 protein: CSVGPGDGYTF. CDR3 nucleotides: TGCAGCGTCGGACCCGGGGATGGCTACACCTTC.

As to this clone: Within the sample, other DNA sequences also encode this same CDR3. The V gene is TRBV9, the J gene TRBJ1-1; D unresolved. The CDR3 length is 13 residues. Germline V lookup: CDR1 SGDLS, CDR2 YYNGEE. V shed 2 bases and J shed 2 bases, with 7 bases lying between them. CDR3 bases: TGTGCCAGCAGCGTCGGATCTAACACTGAAGCTTTCTTT. Translating gives CASSVGSNTEAFF.

A few counts support this clone. The chain couples TRBV6-6 to TRBJ2-2; D is unresolved. V lost 5 bases and J 9 bases, leaving 13 bases between the germline ends. The CDR3 is 13 residues long. From germline, CDR1 is MNHNY and CDR2 SVGAGI (reference sequence). The CDR3 protein is CASSTRSGRELFF. For the CDR3, the DNA is TGTGCCAGCAGTACACGATCCGGCCGGGAGCTGTTTTTT.

The gene calls are TRBV7-2 and TRBJ2-1; 10 nucleotides line up with TRBD2. Germline V gives CDR1 SGHTA, CDR2 FQGNSA. This CDR3 is built from 15 residues. V lost 7 bases and J lost 4; bases outside the gene matches: 7. The CDR3 sequence: CASTRTSGSYNEQFF. CDR3 sequence (DNA): TGTGCCAGCACACGGACTAGCGGAAGTTACAATGAGCAGTTCTTC.

V is TRBV7-9 and J is TRBJ2-3, with unresolved D. Trimming took 4 bases from V and 2 from J, leaving 13 bases between them. CDR3 size: 15 residues. The germline V gene has CDR1 SEHNR and CDR2 FQNEAQ (reference sequence). CDR3 protein: CASSSYSETTDTQYF. The CDR3 coding sequence is TGTGCCAGCAGCTCCTATTCGGAGACCACAGATACGCAGTATTTT.